The source of this T cell receptor (beta chain) is a study of cytomegalovirus exposure and HLA in healthy donors. The PCR made use of 60 Vbeta and 13 Jbeta primers. Assay used: immunoSEQ multiplex PCR; TCRdb lists only in-frame clones, some missing. The table records under 150,000 clones, approximately 80% of them present only once. The material sequenced was PBMCs. This clonotype was obtained from a woman between 40 and 55 years old in good health and CMV-seropositive.

CDR3 in amino acids: CASSKTGGGNYGYTF. In DNA form, the CDR3 reads TGTGCCAGCTCAAAGACAGGGGGCGGTAACTATGGCTACACCTTC. The chain couples TRBV18 to TRBJ1-2, with 10 nucleotides matching TRBD1. CDR1 is KGHSH and CDR2 is LQKENI in the germline V gene. The CDR3 loop spans 15 amino acids. With 5 bases clipped from V and 1 base from J, the junction kept 4 bases outside the gene matches.